This TCR beta chain was captured in a study of PD-L1 blockade in urothelial cancer. General study results and limits: When measured at 3 weeks, tumor-associated blood clones expanded more in durable-benefit patients.

V lost 2 bases and J 1 base, leaving 6 bases between the germline ends. Germline CDR1 and CDR2: KGHSH and LQKENI. This CDR3 is built from 15 residues. With respect to this clone: Its antigen is still unknown.

Templates that were synthetic TCR analogs were spiked into each PCR. TCRdb's table, derived via immunoSEQ multiplex PCR, lists solely in-frame clones and lacks some. The table shows about 39,000 clones, with about 89% occurring only once. The sample consisted of PBMCs, taken around atezolizumab (anti-PD-L1) treatment. The source of this sequence is a man between 60 and 70 years old with urothelial cancer. This chain connects TRBV18 to TRBJ2-6; D call uncertain. The CDR3: CASSPVSSGANVLTF. For the CDR3, the DNA is TGTGCCAGCTCACCAGTTAGTTCTGGGGCCAACGTCCTGACTTTC.